The 5 T cell receptor beta chains below come from one sample, sequenced in a study of brain T cells in children with intractable seizures. Time point given: blood from clinic visit 5 months post-surgery; TSC patient then seizure free. TCRdb keeps only in-frame clones here, not all; method: immunoSEQ multiplex PCR. The table has about 340,000 clones, roughly 93% seen once; the top ten hold under 7%. Sequences were derived from peripheral blood, sampled 4 to 5 months after surgery. Receptors were obtained from a boy younger than two with tuberous sclerosis and intractable seizures.

This clone was picked up a small number of times. The V call is TRBV3-1 (or the pseudogene TRBV3-2), the J call TRBJ2-6; D is uncertain. V was trimmed by 5 bases and J by 4 bases, leaving 12 bases between them. CDR3 length: 15 residues. The germline V gene has CDR1 LGHDT and CDR2 YNNKEL (reference sequence). This CDR3 reads CASSSRFSGANVLTF. The CDR3, as DNA: TGTGCCAGCAGCTCCCGATTTTCCGGGGCCAACGTCCTGACTTTC.

This chain uses TRBV5-4 with TRBJ2-1, with TRBD2 as a possible D gene (6 bases). Germline V gene lookup returns CDR1 SGHNT and CDR2 YYREEE (reference sequence). Trimming took 0 bases from V and 6 from J, leaving 19 bases between them. The CDR3 contains 17 residues. In DNA, the CDR3 is TGTGCCAGCAGCTTGGGCCCGACTAGTGGGTCGGTCAATGAGCAGTTCTTC. Its protein is CASSLGPTSGSVNEQFF.

Worth noting for this clone: One end of the junction fails to match germline, which may point to a read error. J is TRBJ2-2 and V is TRBV6-5; D gene unclear. Germline V gene sequence: CDR1 MNHEY, CDR2 SVGAGI. This CDR3 has 15 residues. In DNA, the CDR3 is TGTGCCAACAGTTATACGACGGTGAACACCGGGGAGCTGTTTTTT. Its protein product is CANSYTTVNTGELFF.

In DNA, the CDR3 is TGCGCCAGCAGCCAAGTCCGGGGGACAGGGGTAGCCAAAAACATTCAGTACTTC. Protein sequence: CASSQVRGTGVAKNIQYF. The gene calls are TRBV4-1 and TRBJ2-4, with 10 bases matching TRBD1. The CDR3 loop spans 18 amino acids. J gave up 0 bases and V 1 base, and 6 bases lay outside the gene matches. Germline V gene lookup returns CDR1 MGHRA and CDR2 YSYEKL.

The chain joins TRBV5-1 to TRBJ2-6, with 7 bases matching TRBD2. Germline loops: CDR1 SGHRS, CDR2 YFSETQ. Trimming took 1 base from V and 2 from J; bases not matched to a gene: 0. The CDR3 has 15 residues. This CDR3 reads CASSLTSAGANVLTF. DNA of the CDR3: TGCGCCAGCAGCTTGACTAGCGCTGGGGCCAACGTCCTGACTTTC.